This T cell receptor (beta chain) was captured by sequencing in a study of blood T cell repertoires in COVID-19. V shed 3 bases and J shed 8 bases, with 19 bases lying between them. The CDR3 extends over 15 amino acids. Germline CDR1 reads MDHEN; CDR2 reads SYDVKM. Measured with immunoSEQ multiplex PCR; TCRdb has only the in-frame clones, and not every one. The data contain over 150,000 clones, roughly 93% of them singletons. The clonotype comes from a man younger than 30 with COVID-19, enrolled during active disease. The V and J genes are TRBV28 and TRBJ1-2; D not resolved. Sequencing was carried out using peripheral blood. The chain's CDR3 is CASSFGRREWVGYTF. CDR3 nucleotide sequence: TGTGCCAGCAGTTTTGGTAGAAGGGAGTGGGTAGGCTACACCTTC.